This T cell receptor (beta chain) was retrieved from a study of beta chain features in type 1 diabetes. Findings of the study overall: A PCR bias possibly favoring shorter templates would apply equally to patients and controls. Type 1 diabetes patients showed a moderate but significant shortening of TCRB CDR3s in all four CD4+ subsets.

Of note for this clone: Its antigen is not identified.

Expressed TCRB transcripts got sequenced, as all isolated RNA was reverse transcribed. Produced via immunoSEQ multiplex PCR; TCRdb's table is partial and in-frame only. The sample records about 660,000 clones, 11% to 15% being singletons. The length of the CDR3 is 15 residues. Germline V gene sequence: CDR1 SGHTA, CDR2 FQGNSA. Losses at the gene ends were 6 bases for V and 7 bases for J; bases not matched to a gene: 12. The rearrangement links TRBV7-2 to TRBJ2-1; TRBD1 aligns across 7 bases. The sequence was obtained from a man between 18 and 35 years old with type 1 diabetes. Sequenced input: naive CD4+ T cells from blood. The CDR3 region is CASRMTGIPQNEQFF. The CDR3 DNA reads TGTGCCAGCAGGATGACAGGGATTCCCCAAAATGAGCAGTTCTTC. Supplemented by reference TRBV7-2 and TRBJ2-1, the full variable domain reads GAGVSQSPSNKVTEKGKDVELRCDPISGHTALYWYRQSLGQGLEFLIYFQGNSAPDKSGLPSDRFSAERTGGSVSTLTIQRTQQEDSAVYLCASRMTGIPQNEQFFGPGTRLTVL.